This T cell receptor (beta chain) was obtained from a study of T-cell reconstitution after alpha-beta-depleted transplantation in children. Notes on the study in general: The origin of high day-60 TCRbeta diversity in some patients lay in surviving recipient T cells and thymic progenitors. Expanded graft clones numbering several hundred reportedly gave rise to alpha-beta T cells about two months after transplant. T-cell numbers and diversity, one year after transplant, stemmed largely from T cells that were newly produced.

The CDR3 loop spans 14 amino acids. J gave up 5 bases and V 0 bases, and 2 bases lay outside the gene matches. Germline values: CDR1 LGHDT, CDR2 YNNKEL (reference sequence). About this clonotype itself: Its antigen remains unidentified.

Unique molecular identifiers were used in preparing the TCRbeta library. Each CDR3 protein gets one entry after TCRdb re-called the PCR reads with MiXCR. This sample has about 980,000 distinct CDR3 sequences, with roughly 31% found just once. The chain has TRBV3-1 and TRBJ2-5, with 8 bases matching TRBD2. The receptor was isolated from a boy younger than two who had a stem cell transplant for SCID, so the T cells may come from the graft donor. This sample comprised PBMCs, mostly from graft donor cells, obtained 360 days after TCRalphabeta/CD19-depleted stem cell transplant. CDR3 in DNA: TGTGCCAGCAGCCAAGATTCGGGGGGGGAGACCCAGTACTTC. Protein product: CASSQDSGGETQYF.